This T cell receptor (beta chain) comes out of a study of glioma-infiltrating T cells after dendritic cell vaccination. Overall study context: The vaccine used monocyte-derived dendritic cells pulsed overnight with autologous tumor lysate. Three intradermal dendritic cell vaccine injections were given every two weeks.

TCRB CDR3 was amplified from 2 ug genomic DNA or less. Profiling relied on immunoSEQ multiplex PCR, and the TCRdb table lists in-frame clones only, not all of them. Seen here are over 55,000 clones, around 81% observed once, and the top ten hold 7.9%. PBMC sampling occurred before vaccination, two weeks after the third dose, and at progression. The sequence came from a human donor with glioblastoma. Sequences were derived from blood, sampled before dendritic cell vaccination.

The CDR3 DNA reads as TGTGCCAGCAGCCCAACCGGGACTAGGACCTACGAGCAGTACTTC. Its protein product is CASSPTGTRTYEQYF. The chain recombines TRBV6-6 with TRBJ2-7; 8 bases match TRBD2. The trim removed 6 bases at V and 2 bases at J, leaving 9 bases unmatched. CDR1 is MNHNY, CDR2 SVGAGI, per germline (reference sequence). The CDR3 runs to 15 residues.